Listed here are 4 T cell receptor beta chains from one sample, sequenced in a study of STAT3 mutations in large granular lymphocyte leukemia. Antigens of these TCRs are unknown. Only in-frame clones appear in the TCRdb table, and some are missing; sequencing was by immunoSEQ multiplex PCR. The data contain around 3,000 clones, more than 60% of them singletons. Study-wide results and caveats: In T-cell large granular lymphocyte leukemia, about half of patients showed multiple immunodominant subclonotypes.

Sequenced sample: peripheral blood mononuclear cells. The receptors derive from a man in his fifties or sixties with T-cell large granular lymphocyte leukemia. Some clones in this sample may be carry-over from other donors' samples.

Only one count was recorded for this clone. This chain uses TRBV6-6 with TRBJ1-1, with TRBD1 as a possible D gene (6 bases). This CDR3 is built from 16 residues. V lost 6 bases and J lost 1, with 18 bases in between. The V gene's germline CDR1 is MNHNY and CDR2 SVGAGI (reference sequence). The CDR3 is CASSDKTGPGNTEAFF. The DNA for the CDR3 is TGTGCCAGCAGCGATAAGACAGGTCCGGGGAACACTGAAGCTTTCTTT.

This clone has just a few counts. The chain uses TRBV30 and TRBJ2-3; D may be TRBD1 (5 bases). Trimming shortened V by 1 base and J by 3 bases, and 11 bases separated the two germline ends. The CDR3 consists of 14 residues. The germline CDR1 and CDR2 sequences are GTSNPN and SVGIG (reference sequence). The CDR3 DNA sequence: TGTGCCTGGAGTGGGGCAGGGATGACAGATACGCAGTATTTT. This sequence encodes CAWSGAGMTDTQYF.

J is TRBJ2-3 and V is TRBV5-1; 8 bases fit TRBD1. After removal of 4 bases from V and 1 base from J, the junction contained 17 bases not matched to a gene. Germline-derived CDR1 and CDR2 are SGHRS and YFSETQ. The CDR3 sequence is 19 residues long. The CDR3 DNA follows: TGCGCCAGCAGCATGAGAAACGTAAGGACAGGGACGGGCACAGATACGCAGTATTTT. As protein: CASSMRNVRTGTGTDTQYF.

The V call is TRBV29-1, the J call TRBJ1-2; D not certain. This CDR3 has 14 residues. The V gene's germline CDR1 is SQVTM and CDR2 ANQGSEA. Trimming pared 7 bases from V and 2 bases from J, leaving 17 bases between. The CDR3 protein is CSAETFDNNYGYTF. CDR3 coding DNA: TGCAGCGCGGAGACTTTCGACAACAACTATGGCTACACCTTC.